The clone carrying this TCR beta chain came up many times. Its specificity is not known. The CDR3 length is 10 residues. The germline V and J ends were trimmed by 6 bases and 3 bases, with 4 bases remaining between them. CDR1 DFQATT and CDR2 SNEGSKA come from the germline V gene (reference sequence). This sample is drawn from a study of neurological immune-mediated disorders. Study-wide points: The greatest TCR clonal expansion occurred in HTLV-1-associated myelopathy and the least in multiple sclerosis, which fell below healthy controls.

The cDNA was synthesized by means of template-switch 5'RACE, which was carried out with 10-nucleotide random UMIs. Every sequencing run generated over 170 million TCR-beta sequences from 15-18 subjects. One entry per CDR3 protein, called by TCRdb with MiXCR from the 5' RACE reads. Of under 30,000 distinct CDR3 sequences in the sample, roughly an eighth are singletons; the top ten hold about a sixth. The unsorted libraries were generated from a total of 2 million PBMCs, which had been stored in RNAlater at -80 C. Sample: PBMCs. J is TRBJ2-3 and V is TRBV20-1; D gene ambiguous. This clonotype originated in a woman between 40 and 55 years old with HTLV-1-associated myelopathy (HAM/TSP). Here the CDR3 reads CSALTDTQYF. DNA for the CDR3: TGCAGTGCCTTGACAGATACGCAGTATTTT.